The 22 T cell receptor beta chains in this list originate from one sample, sequenced in a study of blood T cells in healthy people across ages. The authors ran a second PCR of 7 to 11 cycles using a sample-barcoded 5' primer and a J-beta primer mix. One entry per CDR3 protein results from TCRdb running MiXCR on the 5' RACE reads. The table has 750,000 to 950,000 distinct CDR3 sequences, about 26% seen once. These data also formed part of another study, on T cells of mothers and their children.

The material sequenced was blood. The receptors stem from a boy aged 5-17 years in good health.

The rearrangement joins TRBV12-3 or TRBV12-4 to TRBJ2-1; 8 nucleotides align to TRBD2. The CDR3 has 15 residues. The J segment lost 3 bases and the V segment lost 6 bases, leaving 7 bases of the junction unmatched. The CDR3 loop is CASSLRAGGYNEQFF. The CDR3 nucleotides read TGTGCCAGCAGCCTCCGGGCGGGGGGCTACAATGAGCAGTTCTTC.

CDR3 sequence (DNA): TGCGCCAGCAGACAGTCTAGCGGGGGGGCCTACGAGCAGTACTTC. Translating gives CASRQSSGGAYEQYF. The V gene is TRBV4-1, the J gene TRBJ2-7; TRBD2 matches 12 bases. The ends lost 6 bases at V and 2 bases at J; junction bases unmatched: 5. The CDR3 covers 15 residues. Per the germline V gene, CDR1 is MGHRA and CDR2 is YSYEKL.

The CDR3 region has the DNA TGTGCCAGCAGCCCTGCGGGCTTGAACACTGAAGCTTTCTTT. Translated: CASSPAGLNTEAFF. The chain is built from TRBV12-3 or TRBV12-4 and TRBJ1-1; D gene uncertain. The CDR3 spans 14 residues. Trimming took 6 bases from V and 0 from J, leaving 11 bases between them.

This chain joins TRBV6-2 or TRBV6-3 and TRBJ2-5; D is perhaps TRBD1 or TRBD2 (5 bases each). This CDR3 spans 16 amino acids. Trimming took off 7 bases at V and 4 bases at J, with 22 bases between the two ends. In germline, CDR1 is MNHEY, CDR2 SVGEGT. CDR3 protein: CASNLNGAPGRETQYF. For the CDR3, the DNA is TGTGCCAGCAACCTGAACGGGGCGCCGGGTAGAGAGACCCAGTACTTC.

The rearrangement links TRBV28 to TRBJ2-5, with no clear D. Judging by the DNA end, TRBJ2-1 fits better; the J call may be wrong. Germline CDR1 reads MDHEN; CDR2 reads SYDVKM. CDR3 length: 11 amino acids. CDR3 sequence (DNA): TGTGCCATCCATGGGCACAATGAGCAGTTCTTC. Translating gives CAIHGHNEQFF.

A single count supports this clonotype. This chain links TRBV10-3 with TRBJ2-5, with unresolved D. Judging by the DNA end, TRBJ2-7 fits better; the J call may be wrong. Germline CDR1 and CDR2: ENHRY and SYGVKD. This CDR3 contains 13 residues. The CDR3 nucleotides read TGTGCCATCAGTGTGGGTAGTGATGGCGAGCAGTACTTC. Protein: CAISVGSDGEQYF.

This clonotype has a count of ten or more. J is TRBJ2-1 and V is TRBV5-1; TRBD1 matches 7 bases. The V gene end was trimmed by 4 bases and the J gene end by 0 bases; junction bases not matched to a gene: 10. The length of the CDR3 is 17 residues. Germline-derived CDR1 and CDR2 are SGHRS and YFSETQ. The CDR3: CASSVGQVSSSYNEQFF. The CDR3 DNA sequence: TGCGCCAGCAGCGTCGGACAGGTTTCGAGCTCCTACAATGAGCAGTTCTTC. The full variable domain, with the rest looked up from reference TRBV5-1 and TRBJ2-1, is KAGVTQTPRYLIKTRGQQVTLSCSPISGHRSVSWYQQTPGQGLQFLFEYFSETQRNKGNFPGRFSGRQFSNSRSEMNVSTLELGDSALYLCASSVGQVSSSYNEQFFGPGTRLTVL.

This clonotype showed up just a few times. The chain couples TRBV12-3 or TRBV12-4 to TRBJ1-3; D gene uncertain. V was shortened by 2 bases and J by 7 bases, with 6 bases between the two germline ends. The CDR3 consists of 12 residues. The chain's CDR3 is CASSLSANTIYF. CDR3 sequence (DNA): TGTGCCAGCAGTTTAAGTGCGAACACCATATATTTT.

The V and J genes are TRBV12-5 and TRBJ1-1; D remains unclear. Trimming took off 3 bases at V and 3 bases at J, with 14 bases between the two ends. This CDR3 is 15 amino acids long. Germline V gene data show CDR1 as LGHNT and CDR2 as FRNRAP. CDR3: CASGFVAGEDTEAFF. The CDR3, as DNA: TGTGCTAGTGGTTTTGTGGCGGGAGAGGACACTGAAGCTTTCTTT.

The chain links TRBV6-5 to TRBJ2-5; D uncertain. This CDR3 has 16 residues. CDR1 and CDR2 from the germline V gene are MNHEY and SVGAGI. V gave up 2 bases and J gave up 2 bases, with 15 bases separating them. The CDR3 protein is CASSYLPRERQETQYF. DNA of the CDR3: TGTGCCAGCAGTTACCTTCCTAGAGAGAGACAAGAGACCCAGTACTTC.

The V and J genes are TRBV20-1 and TRBJ2-7; a possible D gene is TRBD2 (7 bases). Trimming took off 5 bases at V and 6 bases at J, with 20 bases between the two ends. CDR3 length equals 14 residues. Germline V gene data show CDR1 as DFQATT and CDR2 as SNEGSKA (reference sequence). The CDR3 region is CSAQGGADRREQYF. The CDR3 DNA is TGCAGTGCTCAAGGGGGGGCCGACCGCCGCGAGCAGTACTTC.

The chain carries TRBV11-1 and TRBJ1-2; 8 positions agree with TRBD1. CDR1 is SGHAT and CDR2 is FQDESV in the germline V gene (reference sequence). After removal of 5 bases from V and 8 bases from J, the junction contained 7 bases not matched to a gene. The CDR3 consists of 13 residues. CDR3 in DNA: TGTGCCAGCAGCCAGGACAGGGAGAGGGGCTACACCTTC. Translating it yields CASSQDRERGYTF.

Concerning this clonotype itself: This sequence may be a read error, since a much larger clone differs from it by one base. The chain links TRBV20-1 to TRBJ1-4, with 8 bases identical to TRBD1. The germline V gene has CDR1 DFQATT and CDR2 SNEGSKA (reference sequence). This CDR3 region has 17 residues. The CDR3 here is CSANHITGGVTNEKLLF. The CDR3 DNA sequence: TGCAGTGCCAATCATATTACAGGGGGAGTCACTAATGAAAAACTGCTTTTT.

With respect to this clonotype: The junction departs from the called germline gene at one end, perhaps through a read error. V is TRBV12-3 or TRBV12-4 and J is TRBJ1-3; D is unresolved. The CDR3 is 15 residues long. The chain's CDR3 is CASTLRPRPGNTIYF. CDR3 sequence (DNA): TGTGCCAGCACTTTAAGACCCAGACCTGGAAACACCATATATTTT.

The sample holds a few counts of this clonotype. V and J are TRBV28 and TRBJ2-3; 7 bases match TRBD1. V was pared by 5 bases and J by 4 bases, with 12 bases of the junction left unmatched. This CDR3 region has 16 residues. Germline CDR1 and CDR2: MDHEN and SYDVKM. The CDR3 DNA is TGTGCCAGCAGTCCTACGACAGGGAGAGTTTCAGATACGCAGTATTTT. This sequence encodes CASSPTTGRVSDTQYF.

The CDR3 reads CASRPSGTGLTGEQYF. CDR3 bases: TGTGCCAGCAGACCCTCCGGGACAGGGTTGACTGGCGAGCAGTACTTC. The chain employs TRBV12-3 or TRBV12-4 and TRBJ2-5, with 9 bases lining up with TRBD1. Matching the DNA end better, TRBJ2-7 makes the J call doubtful. The CDR3 length is 16 residues.

This chain links TRBV4-1 with TRBJ1-1; possibly TRBD1 for D (6 bases). The CDR3 totals 16 residues. Between the trimmed V and J ends, which lost 4 bases and 5 bases, there was a span of 20 bases. CDR1 and CDR2 (germline): MGHRA, YSYEKL. CDR3 in DNA: TGCGCCAGCAGCCCCCGGGGGCTCCTAAGTCAGACTGAAGCTTTCTTT. Translated: CASSPRGLLSQTEAFF.

This clonotype was seen only a few times. The V gene is TRBV7-3, the J gene TRBJ2-1, with 7 bases matching TRBD1. The DNA end is more similar to TRBJ2-7, so the J call may be wrong. The CDR3 totals 12 residues. Germline V gene sequence: CDR1 SGHTA, CDR2 FQGTGA. The CDR3, as DNA: TGTGCCAGCAGCCCCGGGACAGTTGAGCAGTACTTC. It is translated as CASSPGTVEQYF.

The chain couples TRBV20-1 to TRBJ2-7, with 11 bases identical to TRBD2. This CDR3 contains 16 residues. With 5 bases clipped from V and 2 bases from J, the junction kept 11 bases outside the gene matches. The germline V gene encodes CDR1 DFQATT and CDR2 SNEGSKA (reference sequence). CDR3 sequence reads: CSAGRGSGGVPYEQYF. The CDR3 region has the DNA TGCAGTGCTGGACGGGGTAGCGGGGGGGTTCCCTACGAGCAGTACTTC.

The chain is built from TRBV6-5 and TRBJ2-5; D is perhaps TRBD2 (5 bases). Gene TRBJ2-7 matches the end of the DNA better, so the J call may be wrong. The V gene's germline CDR1 is MNHEY and CDR2 SVGAGI. The CDR3 loop spans 14 amino acids. The CDR3 protein is CASSLLASNYEQYF. For the CDR3, the DNA is TGTGCCAGCAGTTTGCTAGCCTCGAACTACGAGCAGTACTTC.

The rearrangement joins TRBV20-1 to TRBJ1-6; D gene uncertain. Germline lookup yields CDR1 DFQATT and CDR2 SNEGSKA (reference sequence). V was shortened by 5 bases and J by 7 bases, with 12 bases between the two germline ends. This CDR3 region has 13 residues. CDR3 coding DNA: TGCAGTGCTGGTTCCCCGGGGAATTCACCCCTCCACTTT. It encodes CSAGSPGNSPLHF.

This clonotype was counted a few times. The rearrangement joins TRBV7-2 to TRBJ2-7; 7 bases map to TRBD2. Germline CDR1 reads SGHTA; CDR2 reads FQGNSA. The CDR3 is 15 residues long. The junction had 6 bases not matched to a gene; V was cut back by 3 bases and J by 1 base. This CDR3 reads CASSFRAGESYEQYF. The CDR3 bases are TGTGCCAGCAGCTTCCGGGCGGGGGAGTCCTACGAGCAGTACTTC.